These 16 T cell receptor beta chains were all obtained from the same sample, sequenced in a study of blood T cell repertoires in COVID-19. Repertoires were generated with immunoSEQ multiplex PCR, while TCRdb's copy carries only in-frame clones and drops some. This table holds hundreds of thousands of clones, around 84% found once. Material: PBMCs or T cells enriched from blood (not recorded which). The receptors were gathered from a young woman who had been exposed to COVID-19.

This sequence joins TRBV7-8 and TRBJ1-3; D call uncertain. CDR1 and CDR2 from the germline V gene are SGHVS and FQNEAQ. This CDR3 region has 16 residues. Trimming took 5 bases from V and 0 from J, leaving 14 bases between them. CDR3 region: CASSLTARLSGNTIYF. CDR3 sequence (DNA): TGTGCCAGCAGCCTAACGGCCAGGCTCTCTGGAAACACCATATATTTT.

V is TRBV12-3 or TRBV12-4 and J is TRBJ2-3; TRBD2 is a possible D gene (5 bases). CDR3 length: 12 amino acids. Trimming left V 6 bases short and J 6 bases short, with 10 bases between. The CDR3 DNA is TGTGCCAGCAGACTAGAGTATGATACGCAGTATTTT. Translating it yields CASRLEYDTQYF.

This chain connects TRBV5-1 to TRBJ2-7; perhaps TRBD2 as D (6 bases). Looked up from germline, CDR1 is SGHRS and CDR2 is YFSETQ. The CDR3 consists of 14 residues. Deletions cut 0 bases from V and 4 bases from J, with 11 bases between. The CDR3 spells CASSLVQGLYEQYF. The CDR3 nucleotides are TGCGCCAGCAGCTTGGTTCAGGGACTTTACGAGCAGTACTTC.

The rearrangement links TRBV5-6 to TRBJ1-4; D is uncertain. Trimming cost V 4 bases and J 8 bases, with 15 bases left between them. The CDR3 is 14 residues long. The germline gives CDR1 SGHDT, CDR2 YYEEEE. CDR3 protein: CASSPGPGEEKLFF. The CDR3 bases are TGTGCCAGCAGCCCCGGACCGGGAGAGGAAAAACTGTTTTTT.

V and J are TRBV3-1 (or the pseudogene TRBV3-2) and TRBJ1-3; TRBD1 is a possible D gene (6 bases). Germline CDR1 is LGHDT and CDR2 is YNNKEL (reference sequence). The CDR3 has 16 residues. Trimming took 6 bases from V and 0 from J, leaving 15 bases between them. For the CDR3, the DNA is TGTGCCAGCAGAAAAAACGGGGGGCTCTCTGGAAACACCATATATTTT. This gives the protein CASRKNGGLSGNTIYF.

The J gene is TRBJ2-3, the V gene TRBV30; 7 nucleotides agree with TRBD2. The CDR3 consists of 13 residues. CDR1 and CDR2 (germline): GTSNPN, SVGIG (reference sequence). J was trimmed by 3 bases and V by 4 bases; bases with no gene match: 4. The CDR3 is CAWNPLATDTQYF. CDR3 DNA sequence: TGTGCCTGGAACCCACTAGCGACAGATACGCAGTATTTT.

In its sample, this clone was seen once. The chain employs TRBV15 and TRBJ2-7; possibly TRBD2 for D (6 bases). CDR1 and CDR2 (germline): LNHNV, YYDKDF (reference sequence). V was clipped by 1 base and J by 5 bases, with 18 bases between them. The CDR3 covers 16 residues. The CDR3 reads CATSRGRGVRENEQYF. The CDR3, as DNA: TGTGCCACCAGCAGAGGAAGAGGGGTCCGGGAGAACGAGCAGTACTTC.

This clone has only a few counts. The chain joins TRBV10-1 to TRBJ2-7, with 8 bases fitting TRBD2. The CDR3 extends over 14 amino acids. V shed 4 bases, J shed 4 bases, and the junction held 6 bases outside the gene matches. Germline loops: CDR1 WNHNN, CDR2 SYGVQD (reference sequence). The CDR3 sequence is CASSAFSGIYEQYF. The CDR3 bases are TGCGCCAGCAGTGCCTTTAGCGGGATATACGAGCAGTACTTC.

The genes are TRBV11-2 and TRBJ1-2; 7 nucleotides agree with TRBD1. Trimming at V came to 5 bases and at J to 6 bases, leaving 6 bases not matched to a gene. CDR3 length equals 13 residues. The V gene's germline CDR1 is SGHAT and CDR2 FQNNGV. CDR3 sequence (DNA): TGTGCCAGCAGCCGTGACAGGGCAGATGGCTACACCTTC. Protein: CASSRDRADGYTF.

The J gene is TRBJ2-3, the V gene TRBV4-1; D gene ambiguous. Germline lookup yields CDR1 MGHRA and CDR2 YSYEKL. V shed 5 bases and J shed 4 bases, with 13 bases lying between them. This CDR3 region has 14 residues. This chain's CDR3 is CASSSPFEADTQYF. Written as DNA, the CDR3 is TGCGCCAGCAGCTCTCCATTTGAGGCAGATACGCAGTATTTT.

The chain carries TRBV24-1 and TRBJ2-7, with a possible D match to TRBD2 (6 bases). The CDR3 is 12 amino acids. The germline V and J ends were trimmed by 9 bases and 3 bases, with 11 bases remaining between them. Germline lookup yields CDR1 KGHDR and CDR2 SFDVKD. CDR3 protein: CATRGSDYEQYF. In DNA, the CDR3 is TGTGCCACCCGGGGGTCGGACTACGAGCAGTACTTC.

V gene TRBV4-1 combines with J gene TRBJ1-3; possibly TRBD1 for D (5 bases). The V end was cut by 0 bases, the J end by 7 bases, with 13 bases between. Germline V gene sequence: CDR1 MGHRA, CDR2 YSYEKL. The CDR3 sequence is 15 residues long. In DNA, the CDR3 is TGCGCCAGCAGCCAAGATTCGGGGGTTTGGAACACCATATATTTT. It codes for CASSQDSGVWNTIYF.

DNA for the CDR3: TGTGCCAGCAGTTTATCAGTACCCCACGGGAAGACCCAGTACTTC. This gives the protein CASSLSVPHGKTQYF. The chain employs TRBV28 and TRBJ2-5; D is possibly TRBD2 (5 bases). CDR1 and CDR2 from the germline V gene are MDHEN and SYDVKM. The CDR3 is 15 residues long. Deletions cut 1 base from V and 6 bases from J, with 15 bases between.

The chain couples TRBV7-2 to TRBJ2-5; 10 bases match TRBD2. The CDR3 covers 15 residues. V dropped 0 bases and J dropped 2; count of bases not matched to a gene: 0. CDR1 and CDR2 from the germline V gene are SGHTA and FQGNSA. CDR3 bases: TGTGCCAGCAGCTTAGCAGCGGGGGGGCAAGAGACCCAGTACTTC. It translates to CASSLAAGGQETQYF. Together with reference TRBV7-2 and TRBJ2-5, the CDR3 gives the full variable domain: GAGVSQSPSNKVTEKGKDVELRCDPISGHTALYWYRQSLGQGLEFLIYFQGNSAPDKSGLPSDRFSAERTGGSVSTLTIQRTQQEDSAVYLCASSLAAGGQETQYFGPGTRLLVL.

The chain carries TRBV28 and TRBJ2-1; TRBD1 might be the D (5 bases). Trimming took off 4 bases at V and 10 bases at J, with 20 bases between the two ends. The CDR3 is 15 residues long. Germline CDR1 is MDHEN and CDR2 is SYDVKM. The CDR3 DNA reads as TGTGCCAGCAGTTCCCAAAGTGACTCCCGACAGGAGCAGTTCTTC. Translated, it gives CASSSQSDSRQEQFF. Variable domain in full (rest from reference TRBV28 and TRBJ2-1): DVKVTQSSRYLVKRTGEKVFLECVQDMDHENMFWYRQDPGLGLRLIYFSYDVKMKEKGDIPEGYSVSREKKERFSLILESASTNQTSMYLCASSSQSDSRQEQFFGPGTRLTVL.

The chain couples TRBV28 to TRBJ2-7, with 8 bases aligning to TRBD2. Germline lookup yields CDR1 MDHEN and CDR2 SYDVKM. V was pared by 6 bases and J by 3 bases, with 4 bases of the junction left unmatched. The CDR3 is 13 amino acids. CDR3 in DNA: TGTGCCAGCAGCTACGGGACTAGCTACGAGCAGTACTTC. Residues: CASSYGTSYEQYF.